This T cell receptor beta chain was recovered during a study of T cells after yellow fever vaccination. MiXCR, applied by TCRdb to the 5' RACE reads, yields one record per CDR3 protein. The sample holds more than 250,000 distinct CDR3 sequences, about 6.6% seen once. V lost 7 bases to trimming and J lost 2 bases; unmatched junction nucleotides: 6. The CDR3 runs 15 residues. Only a few counts were recorded for this clonotype. The TCR sequence derives from a man aged 18 to 35 who received the YFV17D yellow fever vaccine. The sequencing used PBMCs, collected roughly 45 days after the first yellow fever vaccination. The chain combines TRBV12-3 or TRBV12-4 with TRBJ2-5, with 11 nucleotides matching TRBD2. The CDR3 protein is CASTIGTSGQETQYF. CDR3 nucleotides: TGTGCCAGCACCATAGGGACTAGCGGTCAAGAGACCCAGTACTTC.